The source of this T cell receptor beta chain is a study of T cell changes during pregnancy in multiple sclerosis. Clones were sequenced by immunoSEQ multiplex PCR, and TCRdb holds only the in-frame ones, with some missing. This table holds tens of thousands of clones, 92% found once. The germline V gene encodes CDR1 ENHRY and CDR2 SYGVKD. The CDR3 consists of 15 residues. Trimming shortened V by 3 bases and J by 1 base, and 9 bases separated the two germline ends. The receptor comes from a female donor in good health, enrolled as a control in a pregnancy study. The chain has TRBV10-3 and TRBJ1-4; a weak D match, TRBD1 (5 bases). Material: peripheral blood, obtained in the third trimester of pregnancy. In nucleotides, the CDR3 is TGTGCCATCAGTGAAGCAGGGCTAACTAATGAAAAACTGTTTTTT. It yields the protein CAISEAGLTNEKLFF.